This T cell receptor beta chain comes out of a study of identical twins. One entry per CDR3 protein results from TCRdb running MiXCR on the 5' RACE reads. Among around 690,000 distinct CDR3 sequences, approximately 21% were seen once, and the ten largest hold over 4%. Germline V gives CDR1 LNHNV, CDR2 YYDKDF (reference sequence). V was clipped by 1 base and J by 2 bases; unmatched bases: 6. CDR3 size: 18 residues. Another study also made use of these data, one on T cells expressing NK-cell markers. From that paper: There were seven HCMV-seropositive donors and one seronegative donor among the eight sequenced. Among the experiments, several used an anti-gamma-delta TCR antibody to restrict sorting to alpha-beta TCR T cells. These clonotypes also led the CD3+CD56-NKG2C+ fraction in several donors.

The source is a woman younger than 30 in good health. The rearrangement joins TRBV15 to TRBJ2-3; 13 nucleotides line up with TRBD2. Sequences were obtained from PBMCs. The CDR3 is CATSRVFGLAGDTDTQYF. The CDR3 DNA reads TGTGCCACCAGCAGAGTTTTCGGACTAGCGGGAGACACAGATACGCAGTATTTT.